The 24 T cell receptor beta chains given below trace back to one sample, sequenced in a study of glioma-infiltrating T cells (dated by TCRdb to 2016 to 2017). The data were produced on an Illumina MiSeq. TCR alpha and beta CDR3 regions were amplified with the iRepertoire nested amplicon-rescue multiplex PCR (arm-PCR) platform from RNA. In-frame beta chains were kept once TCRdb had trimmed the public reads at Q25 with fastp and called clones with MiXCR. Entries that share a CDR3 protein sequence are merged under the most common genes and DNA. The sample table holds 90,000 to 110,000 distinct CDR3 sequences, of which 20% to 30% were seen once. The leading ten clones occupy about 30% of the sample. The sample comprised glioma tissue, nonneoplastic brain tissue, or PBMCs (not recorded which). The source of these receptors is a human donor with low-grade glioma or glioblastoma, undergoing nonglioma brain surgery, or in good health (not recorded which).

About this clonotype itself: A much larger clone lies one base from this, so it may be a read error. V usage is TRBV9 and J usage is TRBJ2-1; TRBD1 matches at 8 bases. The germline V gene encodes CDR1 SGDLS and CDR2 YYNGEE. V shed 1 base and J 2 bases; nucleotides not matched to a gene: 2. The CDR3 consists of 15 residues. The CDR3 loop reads CASSVPGGPYNEQFF. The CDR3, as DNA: TGTGCCAGCAGCGTACCAGGGGGCCCCTACAATGAGCAGTTCTTC.

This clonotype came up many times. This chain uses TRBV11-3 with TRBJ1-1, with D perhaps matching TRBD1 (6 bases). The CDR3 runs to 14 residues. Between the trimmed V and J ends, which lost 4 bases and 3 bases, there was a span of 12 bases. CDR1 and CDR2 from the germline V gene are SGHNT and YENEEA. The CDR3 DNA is TGTGCCAGCAGCTCACAGGGTCAGGACACTGAAGCTTTCTTT. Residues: CASSSQGQDTEAFF.

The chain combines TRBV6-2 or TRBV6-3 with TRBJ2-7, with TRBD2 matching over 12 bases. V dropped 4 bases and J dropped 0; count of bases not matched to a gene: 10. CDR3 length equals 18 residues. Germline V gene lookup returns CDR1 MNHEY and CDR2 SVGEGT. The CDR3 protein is CASSFDASGRGSSYEQYF. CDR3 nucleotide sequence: TGTGCCAGCAGTTTCGACGCTAGCGGGAGGGGGAGCTCCTACGAGCAGTACTTC.

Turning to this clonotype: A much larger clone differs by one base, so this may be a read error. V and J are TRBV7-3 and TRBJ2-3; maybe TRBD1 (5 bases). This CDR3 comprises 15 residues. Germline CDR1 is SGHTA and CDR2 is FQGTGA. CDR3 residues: CASSLRPWRTGTQYF. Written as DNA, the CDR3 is TGTGCCAGCAGCTTAAGGCCATGGCGCACAGGTACGCAGTATTTT.

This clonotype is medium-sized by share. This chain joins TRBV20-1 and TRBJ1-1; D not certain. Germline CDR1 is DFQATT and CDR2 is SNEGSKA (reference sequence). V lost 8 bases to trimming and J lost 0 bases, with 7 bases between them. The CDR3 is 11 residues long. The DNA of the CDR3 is TGCAGTCGACACGTGAACACTGAAGCTTTCTTT. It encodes CSRHVNTEAFF.

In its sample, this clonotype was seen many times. CDR3 sequence reads: CASSYMLGNTEAFF. As DNA, the CDR3 is TGTGCCAGCAGTTACATGTTGGGGAACACTGAAGCTTTCTTT. V usage is TRBV6-2 or TRBV6-3 and J usage is TRBJ1-1; D is uncertain. V was clipped by 2 bases and J by 1 base, with 8 bases between them. The CDR3 is made up of 14 amino acids. The germline CDR1 and CDR2 sequences are MNHEY and SVGEGT.

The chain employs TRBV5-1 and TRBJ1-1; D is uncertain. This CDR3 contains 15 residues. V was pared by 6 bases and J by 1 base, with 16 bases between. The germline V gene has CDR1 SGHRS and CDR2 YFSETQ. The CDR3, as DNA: TGCGCCAGCACCCTGGACCTGAACCCGAACACTGAAGCTTTCTTT. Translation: CASTLDLNPNTEAFF.

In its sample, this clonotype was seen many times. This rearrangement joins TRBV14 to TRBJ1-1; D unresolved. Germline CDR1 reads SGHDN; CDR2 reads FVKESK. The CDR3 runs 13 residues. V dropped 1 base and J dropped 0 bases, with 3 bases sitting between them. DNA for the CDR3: TGTGCCAGCAGCCAAGCGCTGAACACTGAAGCTTTCTTT. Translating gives CASSQALNTEAFF.

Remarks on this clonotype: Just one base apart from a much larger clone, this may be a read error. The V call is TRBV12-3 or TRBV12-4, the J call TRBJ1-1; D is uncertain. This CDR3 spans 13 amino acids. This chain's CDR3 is CGSSWQENTEAFF. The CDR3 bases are TGTGGCAGCAGTTGGCAGGAGAACACTGAAGCTTTCTTT.

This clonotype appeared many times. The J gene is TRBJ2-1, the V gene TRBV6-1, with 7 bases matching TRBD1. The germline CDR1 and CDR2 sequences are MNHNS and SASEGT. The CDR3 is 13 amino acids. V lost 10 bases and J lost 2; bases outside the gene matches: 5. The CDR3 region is CATQGMAYNEQFF. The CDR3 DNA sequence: TGTGCCACACAGGGGATGGCCTACAATGAGCAGTTCTTC.

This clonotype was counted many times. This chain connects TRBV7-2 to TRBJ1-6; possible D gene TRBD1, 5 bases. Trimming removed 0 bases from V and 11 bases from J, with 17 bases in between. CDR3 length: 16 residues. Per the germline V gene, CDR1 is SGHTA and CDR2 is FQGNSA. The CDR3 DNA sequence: TGTGCCAGCAGCTTAGCGTCGGGACGTAGGATTACACCCCTCCACTTT. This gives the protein CASSLASGRRITPLHF.

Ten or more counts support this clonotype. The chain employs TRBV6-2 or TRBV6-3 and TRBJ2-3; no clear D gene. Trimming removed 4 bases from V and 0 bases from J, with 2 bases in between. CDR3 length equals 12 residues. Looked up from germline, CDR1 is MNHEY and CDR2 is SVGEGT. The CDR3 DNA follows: TGTGCCAGCAGTTCTAGCACAGATACGCAGTATTTT. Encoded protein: CASSSSTDTQYF.

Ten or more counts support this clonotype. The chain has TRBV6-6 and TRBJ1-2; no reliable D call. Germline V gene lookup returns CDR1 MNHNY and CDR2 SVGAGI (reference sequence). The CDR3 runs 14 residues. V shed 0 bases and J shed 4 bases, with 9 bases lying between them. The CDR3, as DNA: TGTGCCAGCAGTTACTCTCAGGAACTCTATGGCTACACCTTC. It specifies CASSYSQELYGYTF.

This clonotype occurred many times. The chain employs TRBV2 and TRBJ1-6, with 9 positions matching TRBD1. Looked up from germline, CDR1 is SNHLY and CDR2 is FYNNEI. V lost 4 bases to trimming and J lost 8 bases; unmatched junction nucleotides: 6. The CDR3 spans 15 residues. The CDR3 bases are TGTGCCAGCAGTGGGGGACAGGGTCTGTATTCACCCCTCCACTTT. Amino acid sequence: CASSGGQGLYSPLHF. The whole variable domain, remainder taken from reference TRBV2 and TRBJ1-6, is EPEVTQTPSHQVTQMGQEVILRCVPISNHLYFYWYRQILGQKVEFLVSFYNNEISEKSEIFDDQFSVERPDGSNFTLKIRSTKLEDSAMYFCASSGGQGLYSPLHFGNGTRLTVT.

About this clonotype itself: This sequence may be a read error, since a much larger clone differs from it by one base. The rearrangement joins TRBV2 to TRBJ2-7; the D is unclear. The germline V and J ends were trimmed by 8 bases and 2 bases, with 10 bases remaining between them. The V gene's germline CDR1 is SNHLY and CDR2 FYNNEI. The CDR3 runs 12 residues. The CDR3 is CASGRSTYEQYF. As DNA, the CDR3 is TGTGCCAGCGGAAGGTCCACCTACGAGCAGTACTTC.

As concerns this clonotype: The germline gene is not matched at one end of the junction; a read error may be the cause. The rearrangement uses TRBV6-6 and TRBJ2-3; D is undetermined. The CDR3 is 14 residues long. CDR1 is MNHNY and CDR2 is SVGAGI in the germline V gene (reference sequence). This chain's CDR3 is CASSYYGSTYTQFF. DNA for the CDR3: TGTGCCAGCAGTTACTACGGGTCCACATATACGCAGTTTTTT.

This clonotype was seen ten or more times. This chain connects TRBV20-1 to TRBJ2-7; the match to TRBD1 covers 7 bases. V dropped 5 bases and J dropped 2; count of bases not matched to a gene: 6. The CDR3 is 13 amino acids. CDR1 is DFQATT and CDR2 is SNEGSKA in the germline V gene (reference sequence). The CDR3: CSAARDRPYEQYF. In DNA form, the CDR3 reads TGCAGTGCTGCCCGGGACAGACCCTACGAGCAGTACTTC.

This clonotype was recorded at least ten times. The CDR3, as DNA: TGTGCCAGTAGTATAAGGCAGGGAAATCAGCCCCAGCATTTT. Encoded protein: CASSIRQGNQPQHF. The chain recombines TRBV19 with TRBJ1-5; weak D call: TRBD1 (5 bases). The length of the CDR3 is 14 residues. Germline assignment: CDR1 LNHDA and CDR2 SQIVND (reference sequence). V dropped 2 bases and J dropped 4 bases, with 9 bases sitting between them.

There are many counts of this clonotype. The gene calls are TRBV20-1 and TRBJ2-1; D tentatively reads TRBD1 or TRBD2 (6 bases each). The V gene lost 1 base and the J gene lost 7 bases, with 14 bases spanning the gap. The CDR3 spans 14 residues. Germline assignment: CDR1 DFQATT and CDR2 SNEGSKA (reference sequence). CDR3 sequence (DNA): TGCAGTGCTAGAGGTTGGCAGGGGAGGAATGAGCAGTTCTTC. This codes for CSARGWQGRNEQFF.

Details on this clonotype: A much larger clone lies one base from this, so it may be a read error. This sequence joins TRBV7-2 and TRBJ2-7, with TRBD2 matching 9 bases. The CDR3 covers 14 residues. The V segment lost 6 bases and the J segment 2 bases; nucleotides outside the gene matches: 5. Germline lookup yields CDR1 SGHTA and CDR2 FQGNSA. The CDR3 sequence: CASSTSGLPYEQYF. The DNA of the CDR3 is TGTGCCAGCAGTACTAGCGGGCTTCCCTACGAGCAGTACTTC.

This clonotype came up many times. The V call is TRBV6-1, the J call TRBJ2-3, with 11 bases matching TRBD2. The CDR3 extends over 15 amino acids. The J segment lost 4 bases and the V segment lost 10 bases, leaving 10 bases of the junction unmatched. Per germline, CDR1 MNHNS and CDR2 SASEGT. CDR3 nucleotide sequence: TGTGCCACCTTCCCCCTAGCGGGAGGTCCAGATACGCAGTATTTT. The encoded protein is CATFPLAGGPDTQYF.

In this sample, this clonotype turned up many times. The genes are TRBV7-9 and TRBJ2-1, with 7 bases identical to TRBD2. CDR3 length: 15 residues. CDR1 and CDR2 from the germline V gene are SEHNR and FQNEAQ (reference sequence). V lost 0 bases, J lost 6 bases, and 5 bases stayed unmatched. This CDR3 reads CASSLAAGFPNEQFF. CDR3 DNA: TGTGCCAGCAGCTTAGCAGCGGGGTTTCCCAATGAGCAGTTCTTC.

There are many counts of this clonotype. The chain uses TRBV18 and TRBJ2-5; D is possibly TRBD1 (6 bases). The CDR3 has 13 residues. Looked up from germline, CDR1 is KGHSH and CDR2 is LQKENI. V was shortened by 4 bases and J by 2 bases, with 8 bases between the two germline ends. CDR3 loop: CASSQGQQETQYF. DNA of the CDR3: TGTGCCAGCTCACAAGGACAGCAAGAGACCCAGTACTTC.

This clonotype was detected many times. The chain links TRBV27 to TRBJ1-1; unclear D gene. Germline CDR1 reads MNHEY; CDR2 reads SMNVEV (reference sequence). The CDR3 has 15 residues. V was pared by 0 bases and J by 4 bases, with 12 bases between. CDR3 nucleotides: TGTGCCAGCAGTTTATCTGCAGGCCTAGGCACTGAAGCTTTCTTT. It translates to CASSLSAGLGTEAFF.